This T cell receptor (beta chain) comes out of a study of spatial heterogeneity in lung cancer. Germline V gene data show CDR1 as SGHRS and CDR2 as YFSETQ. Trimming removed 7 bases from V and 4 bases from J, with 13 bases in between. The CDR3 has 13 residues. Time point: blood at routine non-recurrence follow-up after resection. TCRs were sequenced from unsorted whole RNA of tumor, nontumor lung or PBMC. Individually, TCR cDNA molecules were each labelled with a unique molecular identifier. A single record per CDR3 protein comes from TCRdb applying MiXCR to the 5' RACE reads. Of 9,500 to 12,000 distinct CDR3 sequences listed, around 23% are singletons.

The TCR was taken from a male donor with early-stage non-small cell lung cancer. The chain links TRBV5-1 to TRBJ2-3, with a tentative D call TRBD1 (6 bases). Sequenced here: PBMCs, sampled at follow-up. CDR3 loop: CASGPTGADTQYF. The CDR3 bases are TGCGCCAGCGGGCCGACAGGCGCAGATACGCAGTATTTT. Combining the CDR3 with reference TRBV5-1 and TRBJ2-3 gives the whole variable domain KAGVTQTPRYLIKTRGQQVTLSCSPISGHRSVSWYQQTPGQGLQFLFEYFSETQRNKGNFPGRFSGRQFSNSRSEMNVSTLELGDSALYLCASGPTGADTQYFGPGTRLTVL.